The 25 T cell receptor beta chains below all came from one sample that was sequenced in a study of blood T cells in healthy people across ages. A second PCR, run for about 6 to 11 cycles, used a sample-barcoded 5' primer plus a J-beta primer mix. A single record per CDR3 protein comes from TCRdb applying MiXCR to the 5' RACE reads. Of more than 650,000 distinct CDR3 sequences detected, 20% to 30% appear once; the ten largest clones hold 2.5% to 3.5%. The sample was also linked to a second study, of T cells of mothers and their children.

The specimen was blood. The receptors originated from a boy aged 5-17 years in good health.

A few counts support this clonotype. V usage is TRBV12-3 or TRBV12-4 and J usage is TRBJ2-7; either TRBD1 or TRBD2 may supply D (5 bases each). V lost 5 bases and J 10 bases, leaving 21 bases between the germline ends. The CDR3 loop spans 14 amino acids. The DNA for the CDR3 is TGTGCCAGCAGTCGGCGCCGGGGCCTCGAAGACCAGTACTTC. Encoded protein: CASSRRRGLEDQYF.

This chain connects TRBV11-2 to TRBJ2-3, with D perhaps TRBD2 (6 bases). Looked up from germline, CDR1 is SGHAT and CDR2 is FQNNGV. The CDR3 consists of 16 residues. Trimming removed 0 bases from V and 6 bases from J, with 16 bases in between. DNA of the CDR3: TGTGCCAGCAGCTTAGATCGAGAACTAGCCTTGGATACGCAGTATTTT. Protein product: CASSLDRELALDTQYF.

V is TRBV6-1 and J is TRBJ1-6; a weak D match, TRBD1 (5 bases). The V end was cut by 5 bases, the J end by 6 bases, with 11 bases between. Germline CDR1 reads MNHNS; CDR2 reads SASEGT. This CDR3 comprises 14 residues. Here the CDR3 reads CASSPTVGNSPLHF. CDR3 DNA: TGTGCCAGCAGTCCGACAGTAGGTAATTCACCCCTCCACTTT.

This chain connects TRBV28 to TRBJ2-5; 10 bases are shared with TRBD2. From germline, CDR1 is MDHEN and CDR2 SYDVKM. V gave up 2 bases and J gave up 3 bases; unmatched junction bases: 9. The CDR3 loop spans 17 amino acids. CDR3 coding DNA: TGTGCCAGCAGTTTAGTGCGAAGCGGGGGGGCCAAAGAGACCCAGTACTTC. Encoded protein: CASSLVRSGGAKETQYF.

The J gene is TRBJ1-3, the V gene TRBV25-1, with D hard to call. The germline V and J ends were trimmed by 1 base and 4 bases, with 8 bases remaining between them. Germline assignment: CDR1 MGHDK and CDR2 SYGVNS. The CDR3 has 14 amino acids. CDR3 bases: TGTGCCAGCAGTGAATCCGGTACCGGAAACACCATATATTTT. Translating it yields CASSESGTGNTIYF.

The chain uses TRBV6-1 and TRBJ2-7; D is unresolved. This CDR3 is built from 15 residues. Trimming cost V 0 bases and J 2 bases, with 11 bases left between them. Germline lookup yields CDR1 MNHNS and CDR2 SASEGT. CDR3 in amino acids: CASSEAAHSAYEQYF. Written as DNA, the CDR3 is TGTGCCAGCAGTGAAGCAGCGCACAGCGCCTACGAGCAGTACTTC.

The V call is TRBV5-1, the J call TRBJ2-7; 8 bases fit TRBD1. The CDR3 contains 16 residues. The ends lost 3 bases at V and 2 bases at J; junction bases unmatched: 10. Germline V gene data show CDR1 as SGHRS and CDR2 as YFSETQ. The CDR3 sequence is CASSSNPGQAPYEQYF. CDR3 sequence (DNA): TGCGCCAGCAGCTCAAATCCGGGACAGGCTCCCTACGAGCAGTACTTC.

In its sample, this clonotype was seen a few times. J is TRBJ2-3 and V is TRBV12-3 or TRBV12-4, with 7 positions matching TRBD2. The CDR3 has 15 amino acids. With V trimmed by 5 bases and J by 4 bases, 9 bases remained unmatched. The CDR3 sequence: CASSPWGGGADTQYF. In DNA form, the CDR3 reads TGTGCCAGCAGTCCCTGGGGGGGAGGCGCAGATACGCAGTATTTT.

The V and J genes are TRBV28 and TRBJ1-4, with D unresolved. Germline V gene lookup returns CDR1 MDHEN and CDR2 SYDVKM. V gave up 7 bases and J gave up 3 bases, with 15 bases separating them. CDR3 length equals 15 residues. CDR3 bases: TGTGCCAGCACCCTAGACCTGCTGGCTAATGAAAAACTGTTTTTT. It yields the protein CASTLDLLANEKLFF. The full variable domain, in which reference TRBV28 and TRBJ1-4 provide the parts outside the CDR3, is DVKVTQSSRYLVKRTGEKVFLECVQDMDHENMFWYRQDPGLGLRLIYFSYDVKMKEKGDIPEGYSVSREKKERFSLILESASTNQTSMYLCASTLDLLANEKLFFGSGTQLSVL.

A few counts support this clonotype. V and J are TRBV5-1 and TRBJ2-5; TRBD1 aligns across 10 bases. From germline, CDR1 is SGHRS and CDR2 YFSETQ. The CDR3 consists of 15 residues. V dropped 4 bases and J dropped 4; count of bases not matched to a gene: 7. The CDR3 DNA sequence: TGCGCCAGCAGCCCCGGGACAGGGGATGGAGAGACCCAGTACTTC. Its translation is CASSPGTGDGETQYF. Drawing the rest from reference TRBV5-1 and TRBJ2-5, the complete variable domain is KAGVTQTPRYLIKTRGQQVTLSCSPISGHRSVSWYQQTPGQGLQFLFEYFSETQRNKGNFPGRFSGRQFSNSRSEMNVSTLELGDSALYLCASSPGTGDGETQYFGPGTRLLVL.

The genes are TRBV6-1 and TRBJ1-4, with no clear D. The CDR3 has 15 amino acids. Germline CDR1 is MNHNS and CDR2 is SASEGT. Trimming took 0 bases from V and 8 from J, leaving 13 bases between them. The CDR3 loop reads CASSEAGGLGEKLFF. The DNA of the CDR3 is TGTGCCAGCAGTGAAGCGGGCGGATTAGGGGAAAAACTGTTTTTT.

The chain carries TRBV20-1 and TRBJ2-5, with 10 bases lining up with TRBD2. TRBJ2-7 matches the DNA end more closely, so the J call is doubtful. Per germline, CDR1 DFQATT and CDR2 SNEGSKA (reference sequence). The CDR3 is made up of 14 amino acids. DNA for the CDR3: TGCAGTGCTCCAACTAGCGGGGATCTCGGCGAGCAGTACTTC. Its protein is CSAPTSGDLGEQYF.

This rearrangement joins TRBV3-1 to TRBJ2-3; D is undetermined. The CDR3 totals 14 residues. Looked up from germline, CDR1 is LGHDT and CDR2 is YNNKEL (reference sequence). V shed 4 bases and J shed 1 base, with 9 bases lying between them. The chain's CDR3 is CASSRKDGTDTQYF. CDR3 nucleotide sequence: TGTGCCAGCAGCCGGAAAGACGGCACAGATACGCAGTATTTT.

This chain joins TRBV15 and TRBJ2-7; the D is unclear. Germline V gives CDR1 LNHNV, CDR2 YYDKDF (reference sequence). This CDR3 region has 14 residues. Deletions cut 0 bases from V and 4 bases from J, with 10 bases between. The CDR3 nucleotides are TGTGCCACCAGCAGAGATGAGGATATTTACGAGCAGTACTTC. Amino acids: CATSRDEDIYEQYF.

This clonotype was picked up many times. This CDR3 reads CASSLGGVSYEQYF. The CDR3 DNA is TGTGCCAGCAGCTTAGGAGGTGTGTCCTACGAGCAGTACTTC. This chain uses TRBV7-8 with TRBJ2-1; no clear D gene. The J call may be in error: the DNA end matches TRBJ2-7 better. Germline V gives CDR1 SGHVS, CDR2 FQNEAQ. The CDR3 sequence is 14 residues long.

This chain links TRBV5-1 with TRBJ2-3; possible D gene TRBD2, 5 bases. Germline V gene lookup returns CDR1 SGHRS and CDR2 YFSETQ. Trimming took 0 bases from V and 0 from J, leaving 8 bases between them. There are 15 residues in the CDR3. CDR3 DNA sequence: TGCGCCAGCAGCTTGGGGACTTTGAGCACAGATACGCAGTATTTT. Translated, it gives CASSLGTLSTDTQYF. The full variable domain, completed using reference TRBV5-1 and TRBJ2-3, is KAGVTQTPRYLIKTRGQQVTLSCSPISGHRSVSWYQQTPGQGLQFLFEYFSETQRNKGNFPGRFSGRQFSNSRSEMNVSTLELGDSALYLCASSLGTLSTDTQYFGPGTRLTVL.

This clonotype was observed many times. The genes are TRBV4-1 and TRBJ1-1; D is ambiguous. Trimming pared 0 bases from V and 1 base from J, leaving 3 bases between. Per germline, CDR1 MGHRA and CDR2 YSYEKL. The CDR3 is 13 residues long. CDR3 nucleotide sequence: TGCGCCAGCAGCCAAGAACGGAACACTGAAGCTTTCTTT. It encodes CASSQERNTEAFF.

The sample holds a few counts of this clonotype. The chain carries TRBV20-1 and TRBJ1-5; 7 bases are shared with TRBD1. This CDR3 contains 14 residues. The germline V gene has CDR1 DFQATT and CDR2 SNEGSKA (reference sequence). V trimming: 1 base; J trimming: 2 bases; junction bases outside the gene matches: 2. The CDR3 protein is CSARGGTGNQPQHF. The CDR3 nucleotides are TGCAGTGCTAGAGGGGGGACAGGCAATCAGCCCCAGCATTTT.

The J gene is TRBJ2-5, the V gene TRBV20-1; 12 nucleotides line up with TRBD2. In germline, CDR1 is DFQATT, CDR2 SNEGSKA (reference sequence). V lost 6 bases and J lost 1; bases outside the gene matches: 3. The CDR3 sequence is 14 residues long. The CDR3 DNA follows: TGCAGTGCCGTGACTAGCGGGGGCCAAGAGACCCAGTACTTC. It is translated as CSAVTSGGQETQYF.

The chain carries TRBV28 and TRBJ2-5, with 16 bases lining up with TRBD2. Near its end, the DNA agrees better with TRBJ2-1, so the J call may be wrong. There are 14 residues in the CDR3. Germline-derived CDR1 and CDR2 are MDHEN and SYDVKM. The CDR3 DNA is TGTGCCAGCAAAGTGGGACTAGCGGGGGGGCAGCAGTTCTTC. Its translation: CASKVGLAGGQQFF.

This clonotype was seen a handful of times. CDR3 nucleotide sequence: TGTGCCAGCAGTGACGGACAGGGCTCGGGCTACACCTTC. It specifies CASSDGQGSGYTF. V and J are TRBV6-5 and TRBJ1-2; 8 positions agree with TRBD1. From germline, CDR1 is MNHEY and CDR2 SVGAGI. CDR3 length: 13 amino acids. V lost 5 bases and J lost 8; bases outside the gene matches: 7.

This clonotype was counted between two and nine times. The chain recombines TRBV12-3 or TRBV12-4 with TRBJ2-5; D possibly matches TRBD1 or TRBD2 (7 bases each). The CDR3 has 15 residues. The V end lost 6 bases, the J end lost 4 bases, and 18 bases lay between the germline ends. The CDR3: CASSPQGGGRETQYF. DNA of the CDR3: TGTGCCAGCAGCCCACAGGGAGGGGGCAGAGAGACCCAGTACTTC.

This clonotype has just a few counts. The chain combines TRBV4-1 with TRBJ1-6; no clear D gene. Per germline, CDR1 MGHRA and CDR2 YSYEKL. V shed 0 bases and J shed 3 bases, with 15 bases lying between them. The length of the CDR3 is 18 residues. The CDR3 region has the DNA TGCGCCAGCAGCCAAGACCTGGCGCCGGGAAACTATAATTCACCCCTCCACTTT. Translation gives CASSQDLAPGNYNSPLHF.

This clonotype was seen many times. The V call is TRBV2, the J call TRBJ2-1; 8 bases fit TRBD1. This CDR3 region has 15 residues. V was pared by 4 bases and J by 7 bases, with 9 bases of the junction left unmatched. CDR1 and CDR2 from the germline V gene are SNHLY and FYNNEI. CDR3: CASSAARQGNNEQFF. The CDR3 coding sequence is TGTGCCAGCAGTGCGGCGAGACAGGGGAATAATGAGCAGTTCTTC.

This clonotype was counted ten times or more. The rearrangement joins TRBV10-3 to TRBJ2-5, with D perhaps being TRBD1 or TRBD2 (5 bases each). Germline values: CDR1 ENHRY, CDR2 SYGVKD. The CDR3 totals 14 residues. Deletions cut 4 bases from V and 10 bases from J, with 19 bases between. The CDR3 coding sequence is TGTGCCATCAGTGGCCGGGACCGGAGCGAGGGCCAGTACTTC. This codes for CAISGRDRSEGQYF.